The rows below give T cell receptor beta chains drawn from one sample of a study of T cells and Merkel cell carcinoma outcomes. The protocol was immunoSEQ multiplex PCR, while the TCRdb copy is restricted to in-frame clones and leaves out a portion. The sample contains approximately 10,000 clones, over 95% of which appear only once. The specimen sequenced was tumor tissue from Merkel cell carcinoma. The receptors stem from a human donor with Merkel cell carcinoma. The CDR3 runs from the conserved cysteine through the conserved F or W. D genes are given only for firm matches. For some rows the clone size is stated as once, few or many, or as a class when expanded; others skip it.

>-|TRBJ2-2|15|TRBV28|TRBD2
TGTGCCAGCAGACCCAGAGGAGGGAGGGCCGGGGAGCTGTTTTTT
CASRPRGGRAGELFF
>-|TRBJ1-2|13|TRBV19|-
TGTGCCAGTACCCAACGTGGGACGTTTGGCTACACCTTC
CASTQRGTFGYTF
>few|TRBJ1-2|14|TRBV5-5|-
TGTGCTAGCAGCTCCCTCCCTCGGATCAATGGCTACACCTTC
CASSSLPRINGYTF
>-|TRBJ1-3|16|TRBV10-2|TRBD1
TGCGCCAGCAGGGAGACCGACAGGGGATCTGGAAACACCATATATTTT
CASRETDRGSGNTIYF
>-|TRBJ2-2|14|TRBV5-5|-
TGTGCCAGCAGCTTTTCACAGGGCACCGGGGAGCTGTTTTTT
CASSFSQGTGELFF
>-|TRBJ1-2|15|TRBV9|-
TGTGCCAGCAGCGTAGAAGGCCAACGGGGCTATGGCTACACCTTC
CASSVEGQRGYGYTF
>-|TRBJ2-3|16|TRBV4-3|TRBD2
TGCGCCAGCAGCCAAGATCCTAGCGGGAACACAGATACGCAGTATTTT
CASSQDPSGNTDTQYF
>-|TRBJ2-1|12|TRBV19|-
TGTGCCAGTAGTACCACCTACAATGAGCAGTTCTTC
CASSTTYNEQFF
>-|TRBJ1-1|10|TRBV20-1|-
TGCAGTGCAAACAAAGCAAGAGCTTTCTTT
CSANKARAFF
>-|TRBJ1-1|13|TRBV25-1|-
TGTGCCAGCAGTAGCCCCATGAACACTGAAGCTTTCTTT
CASSSPMNTEAFF
>-|TRBJ2-5|12|TRBV25-1|-
TGTGCCAGCGAACTAATTAGCGGCACCCAGTACTTC
CASELISGTQYF
>once|TRBJ2-3|17|TRBV7-9|TRBD1
TGTGCCAGCAGCTTAGCGACCGGGACAGGGGGTTCAGATACGCAGTATTTT
CASSLATGTGGSDTQYF
>-|TRBJ2-7|14|TRBV4-3|TRBD1
TGCGCCAGCAGCCAAGGGACAGGGACTTACGAGCAGTACTTC
CASSQGTGTYEQYF
>once|TRBJ2-3|12|TRBV28|-
TGTGCCAGCATGCTCGGCACAGATACGCAGTATTTT
CASMLGTDTQYF
>-|TRBJ2-7|16|TRBV21-1|-
TGTGCCAGCAGCAAAGTTGGCTTACCATTCCCACACGAGCAGTACTTC
CASSKVGLPFPHEQYF